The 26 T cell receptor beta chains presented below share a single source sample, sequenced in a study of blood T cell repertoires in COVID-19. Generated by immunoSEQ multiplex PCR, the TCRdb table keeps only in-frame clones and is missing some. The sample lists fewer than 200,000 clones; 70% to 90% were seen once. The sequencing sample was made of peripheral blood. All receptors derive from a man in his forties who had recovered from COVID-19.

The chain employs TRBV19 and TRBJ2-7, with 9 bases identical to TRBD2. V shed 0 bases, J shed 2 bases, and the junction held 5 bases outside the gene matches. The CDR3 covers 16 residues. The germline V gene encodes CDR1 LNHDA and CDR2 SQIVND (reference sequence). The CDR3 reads CASSIEGGLAPYEQYF. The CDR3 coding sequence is TGTGCCAGTAGTATAGAAGGGGGACTAGCCCCCTACGAGCAGTACTTC.

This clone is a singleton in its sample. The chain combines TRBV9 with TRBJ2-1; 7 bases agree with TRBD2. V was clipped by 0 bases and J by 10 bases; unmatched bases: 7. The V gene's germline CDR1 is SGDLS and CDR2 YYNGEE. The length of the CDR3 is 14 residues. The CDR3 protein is CASSVGGGGREQFF. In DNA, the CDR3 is TGTGCCAGCAGCGTAGGCGGGGGAGGGCGGGAGCAGTTCTTC.

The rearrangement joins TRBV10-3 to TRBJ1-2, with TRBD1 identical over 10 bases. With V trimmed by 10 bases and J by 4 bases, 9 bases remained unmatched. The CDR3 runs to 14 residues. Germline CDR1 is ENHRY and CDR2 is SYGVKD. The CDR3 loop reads CATTTRDRGYGYTF. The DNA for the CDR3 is TGTGCCACCACAACTCGGGACAGGGGCTATGGCTACACCTTC.

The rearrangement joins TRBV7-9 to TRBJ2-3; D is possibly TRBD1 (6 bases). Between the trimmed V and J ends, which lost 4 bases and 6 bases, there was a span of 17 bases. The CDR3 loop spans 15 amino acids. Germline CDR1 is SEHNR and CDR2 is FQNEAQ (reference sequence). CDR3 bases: TGTGCCAGCAGCTCCGTGGGGGCCAGTATGGATACGCAGTATTTT. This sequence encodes CASSSVGASMDTQYF.

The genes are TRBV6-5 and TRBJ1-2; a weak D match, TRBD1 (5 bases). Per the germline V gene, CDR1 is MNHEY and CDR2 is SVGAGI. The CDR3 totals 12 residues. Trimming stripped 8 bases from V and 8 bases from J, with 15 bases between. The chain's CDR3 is CASAAGQGGYTF. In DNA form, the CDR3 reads TGTGCCAGCGCCGCGGGGCAGGGCGGCTACACCTTC.

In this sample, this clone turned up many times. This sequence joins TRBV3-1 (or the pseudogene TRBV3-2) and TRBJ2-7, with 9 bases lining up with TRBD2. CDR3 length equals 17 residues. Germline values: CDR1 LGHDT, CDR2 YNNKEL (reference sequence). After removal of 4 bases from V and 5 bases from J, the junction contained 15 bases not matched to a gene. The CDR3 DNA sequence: TGTGCCAGCAGCCCGAAGGAGAATAGCGGGGGTTACGACGAGCAGTACTTC. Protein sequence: CASSPKENSGGYDEQYF.

CDR3 amino acids: CAWSDRGYTEAFF. The CDR3 nucleotides read TGTGCCTGGTCCGACAGGGGGTATACTGAAGCTTTCTTT. The J gene is TRBJ1-1, the V gene TRBV30, with 9 bases matching TRBD1. The CDR3 extends over 13 amino acids. The germline V gene has CDR1 GTSNPN and CDR2 SVGIG (reference sequence). V lost 5 bases, J lost 5 bases, and 6 bases stayed unmatched.

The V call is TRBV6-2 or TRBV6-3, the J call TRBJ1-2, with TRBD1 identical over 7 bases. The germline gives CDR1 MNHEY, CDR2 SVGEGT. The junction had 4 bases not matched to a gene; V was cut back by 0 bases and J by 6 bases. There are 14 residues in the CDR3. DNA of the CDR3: TGTGCCAGCAGTTACTCGCGTACAGGGGATGGCTACACCTTC. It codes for CASSYSRTGDGYTF.

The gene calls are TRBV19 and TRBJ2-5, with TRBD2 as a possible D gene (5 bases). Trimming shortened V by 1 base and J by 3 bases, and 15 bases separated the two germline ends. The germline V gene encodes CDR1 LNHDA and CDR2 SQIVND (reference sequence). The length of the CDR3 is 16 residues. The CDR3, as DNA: TGTGCCAGTAGTATAGTGCCGGGGAGTGCGGAAGAGACCCAGTACTTC. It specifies CASSIVPGSAEETQYF.

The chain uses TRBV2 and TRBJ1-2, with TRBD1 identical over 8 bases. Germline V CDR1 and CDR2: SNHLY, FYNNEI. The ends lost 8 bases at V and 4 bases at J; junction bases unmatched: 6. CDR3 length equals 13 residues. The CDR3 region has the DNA TGTGCCAGCCACGGACAGGGAACCTATGGCTACACCTTC. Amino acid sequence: CASHGQGTYGYTF.

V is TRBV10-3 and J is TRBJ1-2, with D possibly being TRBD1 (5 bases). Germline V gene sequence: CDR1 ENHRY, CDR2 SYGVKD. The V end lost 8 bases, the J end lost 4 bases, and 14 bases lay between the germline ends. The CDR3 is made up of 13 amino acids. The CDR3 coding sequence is TGTGCCATCGGTACGGGGGTCCTCTATGGCTACACCTTC. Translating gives CAIGTGVLYGYTF.

CDR3 DNA sequence: TGTGCCAGCAGTGGACCGGGACTAGGTCAAGAGACCCAGTACTTC. Translation gives CASSGPGLGQETQYF. V usage is TRBV6-2 or TRBV6-3 and J usage is TRBJ2-5; TRBD2 matches at 8 bases. The CDR3 extends over 15 amino acids. V gave up 5 bases and J gave up 2 bases; unmatched junction bases: 7. The V gene's germline CDR1 is MNHEY and CDR2 SVGEGT.

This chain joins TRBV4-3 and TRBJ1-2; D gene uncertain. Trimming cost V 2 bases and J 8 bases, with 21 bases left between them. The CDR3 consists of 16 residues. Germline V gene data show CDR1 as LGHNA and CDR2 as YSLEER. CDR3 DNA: TGCGCCAGCAGCCAAACCTGGGGAACGGGAGGATTAGGCTACACCTTC. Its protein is CASSQTWGTGGLGYTF.

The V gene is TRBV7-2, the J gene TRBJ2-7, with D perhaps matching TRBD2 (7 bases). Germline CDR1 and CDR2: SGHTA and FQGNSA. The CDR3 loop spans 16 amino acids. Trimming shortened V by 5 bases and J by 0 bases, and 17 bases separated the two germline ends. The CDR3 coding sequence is TGTGCCAGCAGCCCGGGGGGCAGGAGGAGCTCCTACGAGCAGTACTTC. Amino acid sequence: CASSPGGRRSSYEQYF.

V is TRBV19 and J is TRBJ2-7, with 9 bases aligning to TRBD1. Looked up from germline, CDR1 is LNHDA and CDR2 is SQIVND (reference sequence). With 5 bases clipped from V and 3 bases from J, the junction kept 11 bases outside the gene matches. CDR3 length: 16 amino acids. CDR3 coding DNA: TGTGCCAGTAGTCCGATGGGACAGGGAAACTTCTACGAGCAGTACTTC. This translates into CASSPMGQGNFYEQYF.

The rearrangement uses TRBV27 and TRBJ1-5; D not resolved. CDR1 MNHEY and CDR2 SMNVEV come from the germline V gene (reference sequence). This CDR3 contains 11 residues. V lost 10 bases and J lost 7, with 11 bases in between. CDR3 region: CATGSNQPQHF. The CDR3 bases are TGTGCCACCGGTTCTAACCAGCCCCAGCATTTT.

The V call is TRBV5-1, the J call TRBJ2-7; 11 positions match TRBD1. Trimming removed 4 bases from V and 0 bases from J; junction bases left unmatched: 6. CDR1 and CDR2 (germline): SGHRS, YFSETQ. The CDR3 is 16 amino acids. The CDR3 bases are TGCGCCAGCAGCGGTGGACAGGGGGCTCGCTCCTACGAGCAGTACTTC. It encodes CASSGGQGARSYEQYF.

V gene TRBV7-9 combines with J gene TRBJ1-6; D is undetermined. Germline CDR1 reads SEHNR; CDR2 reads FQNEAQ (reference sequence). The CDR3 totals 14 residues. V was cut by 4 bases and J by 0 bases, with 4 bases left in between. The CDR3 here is CASSSNSYNSPLHF. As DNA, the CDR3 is TGTGCCAGCAGCTCCAACTCCTATAATTCACCCCTCCACTTT.

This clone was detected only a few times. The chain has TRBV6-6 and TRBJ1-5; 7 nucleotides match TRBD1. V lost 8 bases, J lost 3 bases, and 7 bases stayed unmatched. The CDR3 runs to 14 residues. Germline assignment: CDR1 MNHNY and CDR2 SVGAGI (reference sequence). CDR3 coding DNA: TGTGCCAGCGGTAACACAGGGGACAATCAGCCCCAGCATTTT. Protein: CASGNTGDNQPQHF.

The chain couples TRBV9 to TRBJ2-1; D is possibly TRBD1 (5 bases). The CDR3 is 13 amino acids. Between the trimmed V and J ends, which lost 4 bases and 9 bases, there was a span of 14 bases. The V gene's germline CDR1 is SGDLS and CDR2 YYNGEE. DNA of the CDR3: TGTGCCAGCAGCACTCGAATGGGGCCTGAGCAGTTCTTC. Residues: CASSTRMGPEQFF.

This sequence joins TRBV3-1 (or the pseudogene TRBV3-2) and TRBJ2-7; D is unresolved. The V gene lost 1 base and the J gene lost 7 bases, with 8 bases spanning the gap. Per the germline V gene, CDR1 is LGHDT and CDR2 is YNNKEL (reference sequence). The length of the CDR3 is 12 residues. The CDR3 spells CASSQGYGEQYF. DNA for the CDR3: TGTGCCAGCAGCCAAGGATACGGGGAGCAGTACTTC.

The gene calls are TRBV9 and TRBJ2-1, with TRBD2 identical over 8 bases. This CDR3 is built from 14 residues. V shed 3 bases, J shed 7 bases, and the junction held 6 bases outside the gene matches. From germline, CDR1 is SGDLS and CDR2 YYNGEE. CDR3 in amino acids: CASSAGLAGNEQFF. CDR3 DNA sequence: TGTGCCAGCAGCGCAGGACTAGCTGGGAATGAGCAGTTCTTC.

For the CDR3, the DNA is TGTGCCAGCAGCTTCCCCCCTTCTAGCGGGGATCGAGATACGCAGTATTTT. It yields the protein CASSFPPSSGDRDTQYF. The chain combines TRBV7-9 with TRBJ2-3; 9 bases fit TRBD2. Germline CDR1 is SEHNR and CDR2 is FQNEAQ (reference sequence). V dropped 3 bases and J dropped 5; count of bases not matched to a gene: 12. The CDR3 spans 17 residues.

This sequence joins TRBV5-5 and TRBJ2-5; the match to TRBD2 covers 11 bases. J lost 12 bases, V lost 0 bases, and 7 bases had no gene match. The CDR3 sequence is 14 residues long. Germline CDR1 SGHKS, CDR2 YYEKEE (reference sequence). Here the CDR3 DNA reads TGTGCCAGCAGCTTGGTTCTAGCGGGGGGTCCCAAGTACTTC. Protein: CASSLVLAGGPKYF.

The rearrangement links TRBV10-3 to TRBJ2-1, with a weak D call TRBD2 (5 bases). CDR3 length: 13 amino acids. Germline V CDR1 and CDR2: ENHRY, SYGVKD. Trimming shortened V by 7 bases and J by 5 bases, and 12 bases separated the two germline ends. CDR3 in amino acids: CAITPGLHNEQFF. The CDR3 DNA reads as TGTGCCATCACTCCCGGACTGCACAATGAGCAGTTCTTC.

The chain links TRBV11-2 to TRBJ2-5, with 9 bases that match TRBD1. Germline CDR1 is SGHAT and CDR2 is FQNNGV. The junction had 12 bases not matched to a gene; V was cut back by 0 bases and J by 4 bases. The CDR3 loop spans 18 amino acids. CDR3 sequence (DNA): TGTGCCAGCAGCTTAGATCGAATCGAACAGGGGGCGTTAGAGACCCAGTACTTC. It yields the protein CASSLDRIEQGALETQYF.